A selection of T cell receptor beta chains follows, all from one sample in a study of blood T cell repertoires in COVID-19. TCRdb keeps only in-frame clones here, not all; method: immunoSEQ multiplex PCR. The sample includes tens of thousands of clones, roughly nine tenths of them seen just once. Specimen: peripheral blood. These receptors were collected from a woman at least 80 years old with acute or convalescent COVID-19. Each CDR3 is given without its conserved first and last residue.

j_gene: TRBJ2-2
v_gene: TRBV3-1/TRBV3-2
CDR3aa: ASSRRGQGASTGELF

j_gene: TRBJ1-3
v_gene: TRBV7-9
CDR3aa: ASSPTGGGNTIY

j_gene: TRBJ2-2
v_gene: TRBV19
CDR3aa: ASIKRGVGELF

j_gene: TRBJ2-1
v_gene: TRBV5-6
CDR3aa: ASSSKLAGELEQF

j_gene: TRBJ2-5
v_gene: TRBV10-3
CDR3aa: AIRPEGGGETQY

j_gene: TRBJ2-3
v_gene: TRBV27
CDR3aa: ASSLSVAGVRGDTQY

j_gene: TRBJ1-1
v_gene: TRBV6-5
CDR3aa: ASSSYGTGLNTEAF

j_gene: TRBJ2-2
v_gene: TRBV18
CDR3aa: ASSPRTGANTGELF

j_gene: TRBJ2-1
v_gene: TRBV2
CDR3aa: ASSEGLAGSEQF

j_gene: TRBJ1-2
v_gene: TRBV25-1
CDR3aa: ASSDGGTGYT

j_gene: TRBJ2-7
v_gene: TRBV2
CDR3aa: ASKKDSSYEQY

j_gene: TRBJ2-7
v_gene: TRBV6-6
CDR3aa: ASSYRGLNYEQY

j_gene: TRBJ1-1
v_gene: TRBV12-3/TRBV12-4
CDR3aa: ASSFDSNTEAF

j_gene: TRBJ2-5
v_gene: TRBV5-1
CDR3aa: ASSLAPASYTQETQY

j_gene: TRBJ2-5
v_gene: TRBV5-4
CDR3aa: ASSLDMVETQY

j_gene: TRBJ2-1
v_gene: TRBV19
CDR3aa: ASSTPRTSGGNEQF

j_gene: TRBJ2-1
v_gene: TRBV19
CDR3aa: ASSPGGFSYNEQF

j_gene: TRBJ1-6
v_gene: TRBV9
CDR3aa: ASSAGQGDSPLH

j_gene: TRBJ2-3
v_gene: TRBV10-3
CDR3aa: AISGPGPGTSGFSSTDTQY

j_gene: TRBJ2-3
v_gene: TRBV2
CDR3aa: ASSSLVWDTQY

j_gene: TRBJ2-2
v_gene: TRBV29-1
CDR3aa: SAQLGGAGELF

j_gene: TRBJ1-2
v_gene: TRBV3-1/TRBV3-2
CDR3aa: ASSRFGATAYGYT

j_gene: TRBJ1-2
v_gene: TRBV29-1
CDR3aa: SALDSYYGYT

j_gene: TRBJ2-2
v_gene: TRBV18
CDR3aa: ASVAVHTGELF

j_gene: TRBJ1-3
v_gene: TRBV6-5
CDR3aa: ASSSRTGPGNTIY